The following is a TCR beta chain sequence with its context. The source of the sample is a study of blood T cells in healthy people across ages. The use of a sample-barcoded 5' primer and a J-beta primer mix characterized a second PCR of 7 to 11 cycles. TCRdb ran MiXCR on the 5' RACE reads and lists one entry per CDR3 protein. The table includes roughly 680,000 distinct CDR3 sequences, roughly 50% detected once. The length of the CDR3 is 12 residues. V lost 3 bases and J 11 bases, leaving 16 bases between the germline ends. Germline-derived CDR1 and CDR2 are DFQATT and SNEGSKA (reference sequence). The sequenced sample was blood. This sequence was found in a woman between 55 and 75 years old in good health. This rearrangement joins TRBV20-1 to TRBJ2-5; D may be TRBD1 (5 bases). Here the CDR3 DNA reads TGCAGTGCTAGTGGACACCGCAATGAGCAGTACTTC. It encodes CSASGHRNEQYF.